Below are 13 T cell receptor beta chains sequenced from a single sample in a study of PD-L1 blockade in urothelial cancer. Method: immunoSEQ multiplex PCR; TCRdb's copy keeps in-frame clones and lacks some. The sample lists 60,000 to 65,000 clones, 81% occurring once. As to time point: pretreatment peripheral blood. This sample comprised PBMCs, obtained around atezolizumab (anti-PD-L1) treatment. The receptor source for this set is an older man with urothelial cancer.

This clone was counted a single time. This sequence joins TRBV19 and TRBJ2-3; D not certain. Trimming took off 5 bases at V and 2 bases at J, with 8 bases between the two ends. Germline CDR1 and CDR2: LNHDA and SQIVND (reference sequence). The CDR3 runs to 13 residues. For the CDR3, the DNA is TGTGCCAGTAGTTTACTTCACACAGATACGCAGTATTTT. Translation: CASSLLHTDTQYF.

The chain links TRBV7-9 to TRBJ2-1; TRBD2 agrees at 8 bases. CDR1 and CDR2 (germline): SEHNR, FQNEAQ (reference sequence). J gave up 8 bases and V 3 bases, and 6 bases lay outside the gene matches. The CDR3 runs to 14 residues. The CDR3 region has the DNA TGTGCCAGCAGCTTTGACGGGAGGGACTATGAGCAGTTCTTC. Translating it yields CASSFDGRDYEQFF.

The V call is TRBV10-3, the J call TRBJ1-2, with 9 bases fitting TRBD1. The length of the CDR3 is 12 residues. Germline trimming cut 8 bases from V and 6 bases from J; bases unmatched to any gene: 4. The germline V gene encodes CDR1 ENHRY and CDR2 SYGVKD. CDR3 in DNA: TGTGCCATCGGGACAGGGTCGGATGGCTACACCTTC. It codes for CAIGTGSDGYTF.

The chain combines TRBV18 with TRBJ1-1, with a tentative D call TRBD1 (5 bases). V was shortened by 4 bases and J by 7 bases, with 16 bases between the two germline ends. CDR3 length: 14 amino acids. Germline V CDR1 and CDR2: KGHSH, LQKENI. The CDR3 nucleotides are TGTGCCAGCTCACTTCAATCGGGGGGGGATGAAGCTTTCTTT. Amino acid sequence: CASSLQSGGDEAFF.

This chain links TRBV7-2 with TRBJ1-1; D is perhaps TRBD1 (6 bases). Germline lookup yields CDR1 SGHTA and CDR2 FQGNSA. V was pared by 5 bases and J by 0 bases, with 19 bases between. The CDR3 spans 17 residues. The CDR3 DNA is TGTGCCAGCAGCCGAAGGGGACAACCGATCATGAACACTGAAGCTTTCTTT. It yields the protein CASSRRGQPIMNTEAFF.

The J gene is TRBJ2-2, the V gene TRBV5-5, with D possibly being TRBD1 (5 bases). Looked up from germline, CDR1 is SGHKS and CDR2 is YYEKEE (reference sequence). V shed 4 bases and J shed 5 bases, with 18 bases lying between them. The CDR3 has 16 amino acids. The CDR3 sequence is CASSRTPLRDTGELFF. The CDR3 DNA reads as TGTGCCAGCAGCAGGACACCCCTCCGTGATACCGGGGAGCTGTTTTTT. Based on the CDR3 plus reference TRBV5-5 and TRBJ2-2, the full variable domain is DAGVTQSPTHLIKTRGQQVTLRCSPISGHKSVSWYQQVLGQGPQFIFQYYEKEERGRGNFPDRFSARQFPNYSSELNVNALLLGDSALYLCASSRTPLRDTGELFFGEGSRLTVL.

The chain links TRBV9 to TRBJ2-7; perhaps TRBD2 as D (6 bases). The germline CDR1 and CDR2 sequences are SGDLS and YYNGEE. This CDR3 is 15 amino acids long. V lost 0 bases to trimming and J lost 0 bases, with 10 bases between them. The CDR3 here is CASSVGRDSSYEQYF. CDR3 DNA: TGTGCCAGCAGCGTAGGCCGGGACTCCTCCTACGAGCAGTACTTC.

This clone has only a few counts. The chain joins TRBV7-9 to TRBJ1-2; tentative D call: TRBD1 (5 bases). Deletions cut 3 bases from V and 5 bases from J, with 19 bases between. The CDR3 spans 16 residues. The germline V gene encodes CDR1 SEHNR and CDR2 FQNEAQ (reference sequence). In nucleotides, the CDR3 is TGTGCCAGCAGCTTCGGCAGGGTGGGGCGAAGTTATGGCTACACCTTC. Its translation: CASSFGRVGRSYGYTF. Drawing the rest from reference TRBV7-9 and TRBJ1-2, the complete variable domain is DTGVSQNPRHKITKRGQNVTFRCDPISEHNRLYWYRQTLGQGPEFLTYFQNEAQLEKSRLLSDRFSAERPKGSFSTLEIQRTEQGDSAMYLCASSFGRVGRSYGYTFGSGTRLTVV.

V and J are TRBV6-6 and TRBJ2-1; D unclear. Trimming took 0 bases from V and 14 from J, leaving 14 bases between them. The germline V gene encodes CDR1 MNHNY and CDR2 SVGAGI (reference sequence). The CDR3 has 13 residues. The CDR3 region is CASSYSNVLVEFF. As DNA, the CDR3 is TGTGCCAGCAGTTACTCGAATGTTCTAGTCGAGTTCTTC.

This chain connects TRBV30 to TRBJ1-1; D may be TRBD1 (6 bases). Germline values: CDR1 GTSNPN, CDR2 SVGIG (reference sequence). V was trimmed by 4 bases and J by 2 bases, leaving 14 bases between them. The CDR3 consists of 14 residues. CDR3: CAWNSGDDNTEAFF. The CDR3, as DNA: TGTGCCTGGAATTCAGGGGATGATAACACTGAAGCTTTCTTT.

The sample holds a few counts of this clone. The J gene is TRBJ2-3, the V gene TRBV29-1; TRBD2 matches at 12 bases. V shed 6 bases, J shed 4 bases, and the junction held 17 bases outside the gene matches. The CDR3 is made up of 18 amino acids. Germline V gene lookup returns CDR1 SQVTM and CDR2 ANQGSEA. CDR3 residues: CSVRGGLAGGLLSDTQYF. The CDR3 DNA follows: TGCAGCGTCCGCGGGGGGCTAGCGGGAGGGCTATTGTCAGATACGCAGTATTTT.

This clone has just one count. The genes are TRBV11-2 and TRBJ2-7; 8 bases fit TRBD1. Germline-derived CDR1 and CDR2 are SGHAT and FQNNGV. The length of the CDR3 is 14 residues. The junction had 4 bases not matched to a gene; V was cut back by 5 bases and J by 1 base. CDR3 in amino acids: CASSVDRESYEQYF. The CDR3 region has the DNA TGTGCCAGCAGCGTGGACAGGGAATCCTACGAGCAGTACTTC.

The chain couples TRBV30 to TRBJ2-5, with TRBD2 matching 12 bases. J gave up 5 bases and V 3 bases, and 10 bases lay outside the gene matches. Germline lookup yields CDR1 GTSNPN and CDR2 SVGIG (reference sequence). The CDR3 consists of 16 residues. CDR3 nucleotide sequence: TGTGCCTGGAGGCGGGGAAGGCTAGCGGGAGGGGAGACCCAGTACTTC. It translates to CAWRRGRLAGGETQYF.